This TCR beta chain was retrieved from a study of molecular identifiers for immune sequencing clone quantification. In the study overall: The replicates split RNA from about 20,000 or 100,000 naive CD8 cells five ways and sequenced four.

CDR3 length equals 11 residues. TCRdb reanalysed the PCR reads using MiXCR and keeps one entry per CDR3 protein. The sample carries approximately 550,000 distinct CDR3 sequences, about a quarter recorded once. As concerns this clonotype: The junction differs from germline at one of its ends, possibly a read error.

Sequenced material: naive CD8+ T cells from blood, with Jurkat cell RNA spiked in. The subset was: FACS-sorted CD8+CD4-CCR7+CD45RA+ naive T cells. This TCR was recovered from a human donor in good health. Some libraries in this study had Jurkat cell RNA spiked in. V is TRBV12-3 or TRBV12-4 and J is TRBJ2-7; D call uncertain. Written as DNA, the CDR3 is TGTGCCAGCAGTTTTGGCTACGAGCGGTACTTC. Amino acids: CASSFGYERYF.